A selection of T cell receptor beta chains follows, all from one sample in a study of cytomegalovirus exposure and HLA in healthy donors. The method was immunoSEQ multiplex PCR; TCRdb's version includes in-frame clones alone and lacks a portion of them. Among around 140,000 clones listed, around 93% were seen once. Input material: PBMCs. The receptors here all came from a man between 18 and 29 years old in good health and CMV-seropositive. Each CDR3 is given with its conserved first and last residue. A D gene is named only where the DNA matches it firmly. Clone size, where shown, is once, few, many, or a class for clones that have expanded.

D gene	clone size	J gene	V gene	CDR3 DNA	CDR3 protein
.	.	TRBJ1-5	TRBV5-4	TGTGCCAGCAGCTTTTTGGAGGGTGGGCCCCAGCATTTT	CASSFLEGGPQHF
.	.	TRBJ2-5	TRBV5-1	TGCGCCAGCAGCTTGGCGGCAGCGGAGGAGACCCAGTACTTC	CASSLAAAEETQYF
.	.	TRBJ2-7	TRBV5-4	TGTGCCAGCAGCTTGGGTCCTCTCTACGAGCAGTACTTC	CASSLGPLYEQYF
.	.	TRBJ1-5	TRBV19	TGTGCCAGTAGTCAGGGAGGCTGGAATCAGCCCCAGCATTTT	CASSQGGWNQPQHF
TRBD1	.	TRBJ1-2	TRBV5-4	TGTGCCAGCAGCTCGCCCCCAATGAGGGGGCATGGCTACACCTTC	CASSSPPMRGHGYTF
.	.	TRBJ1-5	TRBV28	TGTGCCAGCACCAAACGGGCCCCAGGGAAGGGTGATCAGCCCCAGCATTTT	CASTKRAPGKGDQPQHF
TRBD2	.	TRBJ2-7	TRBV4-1	TGCGCCAGCAGCCCTGCTAGCGGACTTTTATACGAGCAGTACTTC	CASSPASGLLYEQYF
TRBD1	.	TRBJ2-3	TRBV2	TGTGCCAGCAGTCCTCCCCCGGGACAGACGCAGTATTTT	CASSPPPGQTQYF
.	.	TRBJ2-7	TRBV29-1	TGCAGCGTCCAGACAGGTCTGTCCTACGAGCAGTACTTC	CSVQTGLSYEQYF
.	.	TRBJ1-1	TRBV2	TGTGCCAGCAGCTCTTCAGTGGTGAACACTGAAGCTTTCTTT	CASSSSVVNTEAFF
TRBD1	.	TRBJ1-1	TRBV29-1	TGCAGCGTTCGGGACAGGGGTGACACTGAAGCTTTCTTT	CSVRDRGDTEAFF
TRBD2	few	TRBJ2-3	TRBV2	TGTGCCAGCAGGCCCCCAACTAGCGGGCTCACAGATACGCAGTATTTT	CASRPPTSGLTDTQYF
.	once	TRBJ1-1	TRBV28	TGTGCCAGCAGTGACAGGAATCCGGGTACTGAAGCTTTCTTT	CASSDRNPGTEAFF
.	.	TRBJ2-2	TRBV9	TGTGCCAGCAGCCGAGAACCGGGACAACTGGGCGGGGAGCTGTTTTTT	CASSREPGQLGGELFF
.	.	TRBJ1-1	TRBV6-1	TGTGCCAGCAGTCCCCTGCGGGGGCAGGACACTGAAGCTTTCTTT	CASSPLRGQDTEAFF
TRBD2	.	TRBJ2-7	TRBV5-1	TGCGCCAGCAGCCCGACGACTAGCGGCTACGAGCAGTACTTC	CASSPTTSGYEQYF